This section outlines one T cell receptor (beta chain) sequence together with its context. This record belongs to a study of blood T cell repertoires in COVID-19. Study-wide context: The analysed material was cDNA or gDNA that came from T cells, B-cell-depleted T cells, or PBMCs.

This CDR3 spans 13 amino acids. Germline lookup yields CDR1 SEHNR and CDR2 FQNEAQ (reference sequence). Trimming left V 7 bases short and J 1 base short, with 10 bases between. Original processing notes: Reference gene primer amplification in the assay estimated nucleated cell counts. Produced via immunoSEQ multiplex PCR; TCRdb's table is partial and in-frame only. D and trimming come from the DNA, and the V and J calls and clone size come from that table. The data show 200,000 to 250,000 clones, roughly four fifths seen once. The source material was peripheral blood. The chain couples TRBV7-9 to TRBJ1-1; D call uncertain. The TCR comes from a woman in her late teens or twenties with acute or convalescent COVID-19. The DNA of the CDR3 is TGTGCCAGCAACCCCGGGAAGAACACTGAAGCTTTCTTT. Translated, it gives CASNPGKNTEAFF.